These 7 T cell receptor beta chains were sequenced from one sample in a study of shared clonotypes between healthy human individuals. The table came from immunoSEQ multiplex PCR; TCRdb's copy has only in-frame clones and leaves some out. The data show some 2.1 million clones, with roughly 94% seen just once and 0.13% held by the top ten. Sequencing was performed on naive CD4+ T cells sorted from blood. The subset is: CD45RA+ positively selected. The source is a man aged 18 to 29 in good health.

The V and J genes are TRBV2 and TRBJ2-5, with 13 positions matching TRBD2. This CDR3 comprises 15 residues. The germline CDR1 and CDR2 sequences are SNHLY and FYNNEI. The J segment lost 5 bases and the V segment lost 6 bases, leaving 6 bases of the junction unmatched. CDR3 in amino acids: CASRRLAGGLETQYF. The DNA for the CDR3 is TGTGCCAGCAGAAGACTAGCGGGGGGTCTGGAGACCCAGTACTTC.

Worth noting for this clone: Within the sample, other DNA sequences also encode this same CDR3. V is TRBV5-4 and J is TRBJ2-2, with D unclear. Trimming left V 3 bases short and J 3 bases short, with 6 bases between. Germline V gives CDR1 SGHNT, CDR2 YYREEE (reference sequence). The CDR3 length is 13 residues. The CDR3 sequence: CASSSPDTGELFF. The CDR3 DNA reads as TGTGCCAGCAGCTCCCCAGACACCGGGGAGCTGTTTTTT.

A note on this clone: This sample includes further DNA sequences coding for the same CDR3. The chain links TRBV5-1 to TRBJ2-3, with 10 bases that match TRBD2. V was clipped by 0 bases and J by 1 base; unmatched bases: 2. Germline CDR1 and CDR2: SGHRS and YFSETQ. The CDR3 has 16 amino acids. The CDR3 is CASSLVGLAGTDTQYF. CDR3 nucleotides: TGCGCCAGCAGCTTGGTTGGACTAGCGGGCACAGATACGCAGTATTTT.

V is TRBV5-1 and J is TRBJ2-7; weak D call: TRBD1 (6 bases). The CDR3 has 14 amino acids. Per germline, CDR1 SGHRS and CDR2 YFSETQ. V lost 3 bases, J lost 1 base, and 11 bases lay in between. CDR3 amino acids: CASSSQTGSYEQYF. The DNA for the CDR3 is TGCGCCAGCAGCTCGCAAACAGGGTCCTACGAGCAGTACTTC.

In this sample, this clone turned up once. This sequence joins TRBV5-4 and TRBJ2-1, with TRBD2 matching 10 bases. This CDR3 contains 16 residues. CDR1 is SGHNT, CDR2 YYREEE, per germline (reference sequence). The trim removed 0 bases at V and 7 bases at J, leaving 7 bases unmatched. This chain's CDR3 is CASSLDLAGVVNEQFF. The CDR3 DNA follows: TGTGCCAGCAGCTTGGACCTAGCGGGAGTTGTAAATGAGCAGTTCTTC. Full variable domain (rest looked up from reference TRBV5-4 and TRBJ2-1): ETGVTQSPTHLIKTRGQQVTLRCSSQSGHNTVSWYQQALGQGPQFIFQYYREEENGRGNFPPRFSGLQFPNYSSELNVNALELDDSALYLCASSLDLAGVVNEQFFGPGTRLTVL.

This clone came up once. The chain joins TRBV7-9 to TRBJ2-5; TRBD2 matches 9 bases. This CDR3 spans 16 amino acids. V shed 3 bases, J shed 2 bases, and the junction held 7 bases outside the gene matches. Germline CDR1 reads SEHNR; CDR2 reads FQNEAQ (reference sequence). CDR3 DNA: TGTGCCAGCAGCTTTCGAGCGGGGGGCACACAAGAGACCCAGTACTTC. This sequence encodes CASSFRAGGTQETQYF.

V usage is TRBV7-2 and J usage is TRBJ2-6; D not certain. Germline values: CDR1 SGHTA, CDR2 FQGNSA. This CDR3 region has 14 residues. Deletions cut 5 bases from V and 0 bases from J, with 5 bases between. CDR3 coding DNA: TGTGCCAGCAGCAGCCGCTCTGGGGCCAACGTCCTGACTTTC. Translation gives CASSSRSGANVLTF.